This T cell receptor beta chain was obtained from a study of early T cells in non-severe SARS-CoV-2 infection. As for the study in general: Sequenced material consisted of bulk RNA (from unsorted whole blood), and chains were unpaired.

Individual cDNA molecules received unique molecular identifiers. From the 5' RACE reads, TCRdb called clonotypes with MiXCR, one entry per CDR3 protein. The sample has about 81,000 distinct CDR3 sequences, 11% to 15% seen once. In the case of this clonotype: What it binds is unknown.

The CDR3 consists of 14 residues. Trimming left V 0 bases short and J 2 bases short, with 8 bases between. Germline lookup yields CDR1 SGDLS and CDR2 YYNGEE. Study-level findings and limits: VDJdb matches were skewed toward anti-spike CD8 T cell responses.

The chain joins TRBV9 to TRBJ1-1; a weak D match, TRBD1 (5 bases). The sequencing sample was made of whole blood. The sequence was obtained from an adult who was a healthcare worker with PCR-confirmed SARS-CoV-2 infection or an uninfected control (not recorded which). The CDR3 loop is CASSVDTGNTEAFF. The CDR3 DNA follows: TGTGCCAGCAGCGTAGATACAGGAAACACTGAAGCTTTCTTT.